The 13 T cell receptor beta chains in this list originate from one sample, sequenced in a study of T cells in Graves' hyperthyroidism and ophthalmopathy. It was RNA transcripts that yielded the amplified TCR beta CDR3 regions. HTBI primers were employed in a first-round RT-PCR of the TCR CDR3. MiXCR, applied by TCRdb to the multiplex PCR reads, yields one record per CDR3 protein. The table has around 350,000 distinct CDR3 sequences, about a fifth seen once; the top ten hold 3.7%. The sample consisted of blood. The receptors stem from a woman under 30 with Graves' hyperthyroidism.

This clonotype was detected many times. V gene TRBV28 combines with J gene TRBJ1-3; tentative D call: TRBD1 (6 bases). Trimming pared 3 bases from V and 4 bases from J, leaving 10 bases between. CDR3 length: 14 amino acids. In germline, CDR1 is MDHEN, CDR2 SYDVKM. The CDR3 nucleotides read TGTGCCAGCAGTTTCCCAGGGGCAGGAAACACCATATATTTT. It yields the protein CASSFPGAGNTIYF.

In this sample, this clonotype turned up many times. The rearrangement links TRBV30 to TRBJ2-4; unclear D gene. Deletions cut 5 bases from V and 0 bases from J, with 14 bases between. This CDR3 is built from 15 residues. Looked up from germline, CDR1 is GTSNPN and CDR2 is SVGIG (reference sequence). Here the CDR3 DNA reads TGTGCCTGGTCAAACGGGCGGCTAGCCAAAAACATTCAGTACTTC. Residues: CAWSNGRLAKNIQYF.

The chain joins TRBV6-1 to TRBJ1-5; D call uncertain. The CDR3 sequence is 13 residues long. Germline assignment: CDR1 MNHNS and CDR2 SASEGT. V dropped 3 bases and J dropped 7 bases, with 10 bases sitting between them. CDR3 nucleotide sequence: TGTGCCAGCAGTGAGCAGGTAGGACAGCCCCAGCATTTT. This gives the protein CASSEQVGQPQHF.

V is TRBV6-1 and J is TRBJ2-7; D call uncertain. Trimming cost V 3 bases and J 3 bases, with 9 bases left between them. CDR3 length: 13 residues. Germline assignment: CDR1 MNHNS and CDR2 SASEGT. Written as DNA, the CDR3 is TGTGCCAGCAGTGACGACTTGAACTACGAGCAGTACTTC. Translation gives CASSDDLNYEQYF.

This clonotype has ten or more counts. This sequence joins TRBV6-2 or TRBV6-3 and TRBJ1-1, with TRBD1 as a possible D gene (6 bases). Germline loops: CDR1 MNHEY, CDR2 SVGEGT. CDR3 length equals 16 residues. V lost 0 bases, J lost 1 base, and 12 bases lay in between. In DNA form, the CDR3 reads TGTGCCAGCAGTTACTCGGTTGGACAGCCGAACACTGAAGCTTTCTTT. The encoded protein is CASSYSVGQPNTEAFF.

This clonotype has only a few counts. The CDR3 sequence: CSARGLAGQETQYF. For the CDR3, the DNA is TGCAGTGCTAGAGGCCTAGCTGGTCAAGAGACCCAGTACTTC. The chain uses TRBV20-1 and TRBJ2-5; possible D gene TRBD2, 5 bases. There are 14 residues in the CDR3. The V and J ends lost 1 base and 2 bases respectively, with 11 bases between them. The germline CDR1 and CDR2 sequences are DFQATT and SNEGSKA (reference sequence).

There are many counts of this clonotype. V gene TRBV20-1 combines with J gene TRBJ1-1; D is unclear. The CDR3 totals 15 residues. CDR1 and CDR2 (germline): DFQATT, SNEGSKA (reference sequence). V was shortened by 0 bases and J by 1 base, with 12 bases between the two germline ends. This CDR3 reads CSARDLGWGNTEAFF. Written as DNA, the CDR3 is TGCAGTGCTAGAGATCTTGGATGGGGGAACACTGAAGCTTTCTTT.

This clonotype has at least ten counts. This CDR3 is CASSPLGAWSEQYF. The CDR3 DNA reads TGTGCCAGCAGCCCGCTTGGTGCATGGAGCGAGCAGTACTTC. J is TRBJ2-7 and V is TRBV27; D gene uncertain. CDR1 and CDR2 (germline): MNHEY, SMNVEV (reference sequence). CDR3 length equals 14 residues. V was pared by 6 bases and J by 6 bases, with 18 bases between.

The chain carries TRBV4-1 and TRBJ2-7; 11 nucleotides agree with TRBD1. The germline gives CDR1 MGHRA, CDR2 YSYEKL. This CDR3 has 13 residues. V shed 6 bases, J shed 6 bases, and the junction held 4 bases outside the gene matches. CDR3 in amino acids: CASRRTGGGEQYF. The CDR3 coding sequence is TGCGCCAGCAGACGGACAGGGGGCGGCGAGCAGTACTTC.

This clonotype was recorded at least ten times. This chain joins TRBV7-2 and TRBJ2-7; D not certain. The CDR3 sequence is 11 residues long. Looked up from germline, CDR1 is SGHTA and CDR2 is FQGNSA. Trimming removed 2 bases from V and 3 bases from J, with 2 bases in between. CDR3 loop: CASSLIYEQYF. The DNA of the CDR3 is TGTGCCAGCAGCTTAATCTACGAGCAGTACTTC.

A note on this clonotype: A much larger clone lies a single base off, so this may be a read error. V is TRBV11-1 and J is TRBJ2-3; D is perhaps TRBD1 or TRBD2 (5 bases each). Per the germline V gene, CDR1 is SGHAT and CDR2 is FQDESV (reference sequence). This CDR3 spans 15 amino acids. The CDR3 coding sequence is TGTGCCAGCATCTTAGCGACAGCTAGCACAGATACGCAGTATTTT. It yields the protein CASILATASTDTQYF.

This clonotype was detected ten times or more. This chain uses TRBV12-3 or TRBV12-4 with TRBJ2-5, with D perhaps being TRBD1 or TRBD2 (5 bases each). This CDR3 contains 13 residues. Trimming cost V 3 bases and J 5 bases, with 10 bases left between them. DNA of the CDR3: TGTGCCAGCAGTTTCGTAGGGGAGGAGACCCAGTACTTC. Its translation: CASSFVGEETQYF.

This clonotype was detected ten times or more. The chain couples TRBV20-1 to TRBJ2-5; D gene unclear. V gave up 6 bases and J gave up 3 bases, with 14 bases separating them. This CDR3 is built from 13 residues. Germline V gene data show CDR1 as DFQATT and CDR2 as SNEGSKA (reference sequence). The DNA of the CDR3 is TGCAGTGCACCCCCGGGCACGGAAGAGACCCAGTACTTC. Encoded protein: CSAPPGTEETQYF.